The sequence of this T cell receptor beta chain was determined in a study of blood T cells in healthy people across ages. A second roughly 6 to 11 cycle PCR used barcoded and J-beta primers. Each sample provided no less than 3 million CDR3-containing paired-end reads. TCRdb redid the calling of the 5' RACE reads with MiXCR, one entry per CDR3 protein. This sample carries about 640,000 distinct CDR3 sequences, roughly 53% of them seen once, and the ten largest clones take 30% to 40%. The study's findings and limits: Long-lived donors carried more naive CD4+ cells and greater diversity than aged donors.

Healthy individuals of Caucasian origin from Russia, aged roughly 6 to 100, served as donors. This clonotype was recorded at least ten times. Its antigen is not known. This clonotype was obtained from a man aged 60 to 75 in good health. The sequenced sample consisted of blood.

The CDR3: CASSLAGTGFGYGYTF. The CDR3 DNA reads TGTGCCAGCAGCTTAGCCGGGACAGGGTTTGGCTATGGCTACACCTTC. The chain uses TRBV5-6 and TRBJ1-2, with 9 bases lining up with TRBD1. Germline CDR1 and CDR2: SGHDT and YYEEEE. The CDR3 runs 16 residues. Trimming at V came to 2 bases and at J to 4 bases, leaving 9 bases not matched to a gene.